This T cell receptor beta chain originates from a study of T cell responses to AZD1222 COVID-19 vaccine. TCRdb's table, derived via immunoSEQ multiplex PCR, lists solely in-frame clones and lacks some. The sample comprises approximately 170,000 clones, about 83% of which are singletons, and 0.95% to 1.1% rests with the top ten. Study-level points and caveats: Rises in breadth and depth of Spike-specific TCRs came after two AZD1222 doses. Females outnumbered males among donors, who were mostly white British; clonal diversity was possibly underestimated. There were vaccine-associated CD4 TCRs across spike, dominant at 160-218 and 743-854. AZD1222 recipients seropositive at baseline numbered only 5 to 7.

The CDR3 loop spans 12 amino acids. Trimming removed 8 bases at V and 7 bases at J, with 12 bases between. This clone has a single count. The antigen is not known. V is TRBV12-3 or TRBV12-4 and J is TRBJ2-1; maybe TRBD1 (6 bases). The TCR originated in an adult who received the AZD1222 COVID-19 vaccine. The sequences come from peripheral blood, collected 28 days after the second AZD1222 dose. CDR3 coding DNA: TGTGCCAGCTCAGGGGCTGAAAATGAGCAGTTCTTC. The encoded protein is CASSGAENEQFF.